The 19 T cell receptor beta chains below come from one sample, sequenced in a study of cytomegalovirus exposure and HLA in healthy donors (dated by TCRdb to 2015 to 2018). The method was the immunoSEQ multiplex PCR assay. The multiplex PCR relied on a mix of 60 forward primers for TCR Vbeta segments and 13 reverse primers for TCR Jbeta segments. Held by TCRdb, this immuneACCESS table contains in-frame sequences only and omits some clones. Under half of the omission traces to an unresolved V gene where checked; the cause of the rest is unknown. The sample records roughly 100,000 clones, over 60% of which are singletons. The leading ten clones occupy roughly 5% of the sample. The sequenced sample was PBMCs. These receptors were obtained from a man aged 60 to 69 in good health and CMV-seropositive.

The chain has TRBV19 and TRBJ1-1; D perhaps matches TRBD1 (5 bases). CDR3 length: 14 residues. CDR1 LNHDA and CDR2 SQIVND come from the germline V gene (reference sequence). V lost 7 bases to trimming and J lost 0 bases, with 12 bases between them. The CDR3 is CASTQKTVNTEAFF. CDR3 sequence (DNA): TGTGCCAGTACCCAAAAGACAGTGAACACTGAAGCTTTCTTT.

In this sample, this clone turned up a few times. The V gene is TRBV10-3, the J gene TRBJ1-6; 8 bases match TRBD1. This CDR3 spans 15 amino acids. Germline V gives CDR1 ENHRY, CDR2 SYGVKD. J gave up 7 bases and V 7 bases, and 9 bases lay outside the gene matches. The CDR3: CAITQTGAGNSPLHF. The CDR3 region has the DNA TGTGCCATCACCCAGACAGGGGCAGGGAATTCACCCCTCCACTTT.

V gene TRBV27 combines with J gene TRBJ2-1, with D perhaps matching TRBD1 (6 bases). Deletions cut 5 bases from V and 10 bases from J, with 12 bases between. Germline V gene sequence: CDR1 MNHEY, CDR2 SMNVEV (reference sequence). This CDR3 spans 12 amino acids. Written as DNA, the CDR3 is TGTGCCAGCAGTCGGGGACAAAGAGAGCAGTTCTTC. Translated, it gives CASSRGQREQFF.

This chain connects TRBV5-1 to TRBJ1-1; D might be TRBD1 (5 bases). Between the trimmed V and J ends, which lost 0 bases and 5 bases, there was a span of 11 bases. Per the germline V gene, CDR1 is SGHRS and CDR2 is YFSETQ. There are 14 residues in the CDR3. The CDR3 sequence is CASSLDRLGTEAFF. In DNA form, the CDR3 reads TGCGCCAGCAGCTTGGACAGGCTAGGGACTGAAGCTTTCTTT.

The chain has TRBV9 and TRBJ2-5, with TRBD2 matching over 9 bases. V gave up 1 base and J gave up 1 base; unmatched junction bases: 5. Germline CDR1 reads SGDLS; CDR2 reads YYNGEE. The CDR3 totals 16 residues. DNA of the CDR3: TGTGCCAGCAGCGTAAGCGCTAGCGGGGCCCAAGAGACCCAGTACTTC. Its protein is CASSVSASGAQETQYF.

This clone showed up just once. The V gene is TRBV29-1, the J gene TRBJ2-2, with D uncertain. V was clipped by 3 bases and J by 8 bases, with 10 bases between them. CDR1 is SQVTM and CDR2 is ANQGSEA in the germline V gene. The CDR3 is made up of 12 amino acids. In DNA form, the CDR3 reads TGCAGCGTTGATAAGAGTCGGGGGGAGCTGTTTTTT. This codes for CSVDKSRGELFF.

The count of this clone is one. The genes are TRBV19 and TRBJ2-7; D is possibly TRBD1 (5 bases). The CDR3 contains 16 residues. From germline, CDR1 is LNHDA and CDR2 SQIVND (reference sequence). Trimming left V 4 bases short and J 2 bases short, with 18 bases between. CDR3 in amino acids: CASSTYESRATYEQYF. Written as DNA, the CDR3 is TGTGCCAGTAGTACATATGAAAGCAGGGCAACCTACGAGCAGTACTTC.

This clone was counted only a few times. V usage is TRBV9 and J usage is TRBJ1-1, with unresolved D. Germline V CDR1 and CDR2: SGDLS, YYNGEE. The CDR3 is made up of 13 amino acids. V lost 0 bases and J lost 10, with 13 bases in between. The DNA for the CDR3 is TGTGCCAGCAGCGTAGATGAGGGTTCGGCAGCTTTCTTT. Translated: CASSVDEGSAAFF.

V gene TRBV6-6 combines with J gene TRBJ2-4; D unclear. Deletions cut 2 bases from V and 5 bases from J, with 13 bases between. Germline assignment: CDR1 MNHNY and CDR2 SVGAGI (reference sequence). CDR3 length: 15 amino acids. CDR3 region: CASSYDWVRQNIQYF. The CDR3 bases are TGTGCCAGCAGTTACGACTGGGTCCGCCAAAACATTCAGTACTTC.

The genes are TRBV28 and TRBJ2-1; 7 positions agree with TRBD2. After removal of 8 bases from V and 6 bases from J, the junction contained 10 bases not matched to a gene. Germline assignment: CDR1 MDHEN and CDR2 SYDVKM. CDR3 length: 14 amino acids. CDR3 loop: CASFTGGQFNEQFF. The CDR3 DNA sequence: TGTGCCAGCTTTACGGGGGGTCAATTCAATGAGCAGTTCTTC.

The chain is built from TRBV7-6 and TRBJ2-1; 8 nucleotides agree with TRBD2. The CDR3 totals 14 residues. CDR1 is SGHVS, CDR2 FNYEAQ, per germline. V shed 1 base, J shed 6 bases, and the junction held 2 bases outside the gene matches. The CDR3 is CASSLGLAGNEQFF. Here the CDR3 DNA reads TGTGCCAGCAGCTTAGGTCTAGCGGGCAATGAGCAGTTCTTC. Combining the CDR3 with reference TRBV7-6 and TRBJ2-1 gives the whole variable domain GAGVSQSPRYKVTKRGQDVALRCDPISGHVSLYWYRQALGQGPEFLTYFNYEAQQDKSGLPNDRFSAERPEGSISTLTIQRTEQRDSAMYRCASSLGLAGNEQFFGPGTRLTVL.

Remarks on this clone: Distinct nucleotide sequences in the sample also encode this CDR3. This rearrangement joins TRBV4-2 to TRBJ1-1; no definite D call. The CDR3 is 12 amino acids. Germline V gene lookup returns CDR1 LGHNA and CDR2 YNFKEQ. Deletions cut 0 bases from V and 6 bases from J, with 5 bases between. CDR3 loop: CASSQDPAEAFF. The DNA for the CDR3 is TGTGCCAGCAGCCAAGATCCGGCTGAAGCTTTCTTT.

V and J are TRBV28 and TRBJ1-4; a possible D gene is TRBD1 (5 bases). This CDR3 spans 15 amino acids. Germline loops: CDR1 MDHEN, CDR2 SYDVKM. The V end was cut by 5 bases, the J end by 8 bases, with 18 bases between. CDR3 sequence reads: CASSQPGLGEEKLFF. The CDR3 nucleotides are TGTGCCAGCAGTCAACCGGGACTGGGGGAAGAAAAACTGTTTTTT. Full variable domain (outside the CDR3, taken from reference TRBV28 and TRBJ1-4): DVKVTQSSRYLVKRTGEKVFLECVQDMDHENMFWYRQDPGLGLRLIYFSYDVKMKEKGDIPEGYSVSREKKERFSLILESASTNQTSMYLCASSQPGLGEEKLFFGSGTQLSVL.

The V call is TRBV6-1, the J call TRBJ2-5; 9 nucleotides agree with TRBD2. The CDR3 is 15 amino acids. Unmatched junction bases numbered 6, after V lost 2 bases and J lost 5 bases. Germline V gene sequence: CDR1 MNHNS, CDR2 SASEGT. Written as DNA, the CDR3 is TGTGCCAGCAGTGAAATGCGGGGGGGCAGGGAGACCCAGTACTTC. This encodes CASSEMRGGRETQYF.

The genes are TRBV6-4 and TRBJ2-1; 9 positions match TRBD1. V dropped 6 bases and J dropped 1; count of bases not matched to a gene: 4. CDR3 length: 15 residues. Germline loops: CDR1 MRHNA, CDR2 SNTAGT. The chain's CDR3 is CASSPGTGSYNEQFF. The CDR3 coding sequence is TGTGCCAGCAGCCCCGGGACAGGGTCCTACAATGAGCAGTTCTTC.

This chain connects TRBV10-3 to TRBJ2-6; unclear D gene. Trimming took off 3 bases at V and 1 base at J, with 4 bases between the two ends. The germline V gene encodes CDR1 ENHRY and CDR2 SYGVKD. The CDR3 length is 14 residues. The CDR3 DNA reads TGTGCCATCAGTGACAGGTCTGGGGCCAACGTCCTGACTTTC. This codes for CAISDRSGANVLTF.

The gene calls are TRBV9 and TRBJ2-7; possibly TRBD1 for D (5 bases). Per germline, CDR1 SGDLS and CDR2 YYNGEE. The ends were cut back, 0 bases at V and 7 bases at J, with 14 bases in the middle. The length of the CDR3 is 14 residues. The DNA for the CDR3 is TGTGCCAGCAGCGTAGATCAGGGTGGTCGGGAGCAGTACTTC. Amino acids: CASSVDQGGREQYF. The whole variable domain, remainder taken from reference TRBV9 and TRBJ2-7, is DSGVTQTPKHLITATGQRVTLRCSPRSGDLSVYWYQQSLDQGLQFLIQYYNGEERAKGNILERFSAQQFPDLHSELNLSSLELGDSALYFCASSVDQGGREQYFGPGTRLTVT.

This chain joins TRBV11-2 and TRBJ2-1, with 7 positions matching TRBD1. V was pared by 2 bases and J by 0 bases, with 10 bases of the junction left unmatched. The CDR3 is 18 residues long. Germline values: CDR1 SGHAT, CDR2 FQNNGV. This chain's CDR3 is CASSLHQGGFSSYNEQFF. CDR3 coding DNA: TGTGCCAGCAGCTTACATCAAGGGGGCTTTAGCTCCTACAATGAGCAGTTCTTC.

The V and J genes are TRBV7-2 and TRBJ1-2, with a tentative D call TRBD1 (6 bases). Per the germline V gene, CDR1 is SGHTA and CDR2 is FQGNSA. V gave up 2 bases and J gave up 6 bases, with 13 bases separating them. The CDR3 extends over 14 amino acids. CDR3 sequence: CASSLNLQGDGYTF. The CDR3 DNA is TGTGCCAGCAGCTTAAATCTACAGGGAGATGGCTACACCTTC.